This is a list of T cell receptor beta chains from one sample in a study of T cell responses to AZD1222 COVID-19 vaccine. Measured with immunoSEQ multiplex PCR; TCRdb has only the in-frame clones, and not every one. Among around 130,000 clones listed, 93% were seen once. The source was peripheral blood, collected on day 0 of AZD1222 vaccination. The source is an adult in good health. Each CDR3 is given with its conserved first and last residue. D genes are given only for firm matches. Clone size is stated in some rows and not others, as once, few, many or a class when expanded.

v_call: TRBV7-2; j_call: TRBJ1-1; clone_size: NA; d_call: TRBD1; cdr3_nt: TGTGCCAGCAGACACGGACAGGGAATCCTGAGGGCTTTCTTT; cdr3_aa: CASRHGQGILRAFF
v_call: TRBV7-8; j_call: TRBJ2-1; clone_size: once; d_call: TRBD2; cdr3_nt: TGTGCCAGCAGCTTAGTAGCGGGAGTTGGGTACAATGAGCAGTTCTTC; cdr3_aa: CASSLVAGVGYNEQFF
v_call: TRBV3-1/TRBV3-2; j_call: TRBJ1-6; clone_size: NA; d_call: NA; cdr3_nt: TGTGCCAGCAGCCAAGTTGCCGGGAGTTCACCCCTCCACTTT; cdr3_aa: CASSQVAGSSPLHF
v_call: TRBV6-5; j_call: TRBJ2-7; clone_size: NA; d_call: NA; cdr3_nt: TGTGCCAGCAGTACAGGGTGGGCCGAGCAGTACTTC; cdr3_aa: CASSTGWAEQYF
v_call: TRBV6-1; j_call: TRBJ1-5; clone_size: NA; d_call: NA; cdr3_nt: TGTGCCAGCAGTGATTCGGCACATAGCAATCAGCCCCAGCATTTT; cdr3_aa: CASSDSAHSNQPQHF
v_call: TRBV2; j_call: TRBJ2-1; clone_size: NA; d_call: NA; cdr3_nt: TGTGCCAGCAGGGCAGTACAGGAGCAGTTCTTC; cdr3_aa: CASRAVQEQFF
v_call: TRBV10-3; j_call: TRBJ2-4; clone_size: NA; d_call: NA; cdr3_nt: TGTGCCATCACTAATCGGGACACATCCCTAGCCAAAAACATTCAGTACTTC; cdr3_aa: CAITNRDTSLAKNIQYF
v_call: TRBV19; j_call: TRBJ1-1; clone_size: NA; d_call: NA; cdr3_nt: TGTGCCAGTAGTATGGGGGAGAACACTGAAGCTTTCTTT; cdr3_aa: CASSMGENTEAFF
v_call: TRBV19; j_call: TRBJ2-5; clone_size: few; d_call: NA; cdr3_nt: TGTGCCAGTAGTAACTCAAGAGGAGAGACCCAGTACTTC; cdr3_aa: CASSNSRGETQYF
v_call: TRBV18; j_call: TRBJ1-5; clone_size: NA; d_call: TRBD1; cdr3_nt: TGTGCCAGCTCACCCCTCCCCCCAGGGGGGGGTGGCAATCAGCCCCAGCATTTT; cdr3_aa: CASSPLPPGGGGNQPQHF
v_call: TRBV19; j_call: TRBJ1-5; clone_size: NA; d_call: NA; cdr3_nt: TGTGCCAGGGGGGAGCAACGGATTAGCAATCAGCCCCAGCATTTT; cdr3_aa: CARGEQRISNQPQHF
v_call: TRBV10-1; j_call: TRBJ1-1; clone_size: NA; d_call: NA; cdr3_nt: TGCGCCAGCAGTGATGTCCTCGGACTGAACACTGAAGCTTTCTTT; cdr3_aa: CASSDVLGLNTEAFF
v_call: TRBV30; j_call: TRBJ2-7; clone_size: NA; d_call: NA; cdr3_nt: TGTGCCTGGAGTGTATCAGGGTCCCACGAGCAGTACTTC; cdr3_aa: CAWSVSGSHEQYF
v_call: TRBV3-1/TRBV3-2; j_call: TRBJ1-1; clone_size: once; d_call: NA; cdr3_nt: TGTGCCAGCATGGGGGACACTGAAGCTTTCTTT; cdr3_aa: CASMGDTEAFF
v_call: TRBV7-3; j_call: TRBJ1-6; clone_size: NA; d_call: NA; cdr3_nt: TGTGCCAGCAGCTTACGGCGGGCCCCGGACGATTCCCTCCACTTT; cdr3_aa: CASSLRRAPDDSLHF
v_call: TRBV5-4; j_call: TRBJ2-5; clone_size: NA; d_call: TRBD2; cdr3_nt: TGTGCCAGCAGCGAGGGACTAGTCGTCCAAGAGACCCAGTACTTC; cdr3_aa: CASSEGLVVQETQYF
v_call: TRBV6-5; j_call: TRBJ1-6; clone_size: NA; d_call: NA; cdr3_nt: TGTGCCAGCAGTTACAGACGGAAAACTAATTCACCCCTCCACTTT; cdr3_aa: CASSYRRKTNSPLHF
v_call: TRBV25-1; j_call: TRBJ1-2; clone_size: few; d_call: NA; cdr3_nt: TGTGCCAGCAGTGTTTACACGGGGGGTGGCTACACCTTC; cdr3_aa: CASSVYTGGGYTF
v_call: TRBV5-1; j_call: TRBJ2-1; clone_size: NA; d_call: TRBD1; cdr3_nt: TGCGCCAGCAGCTTATCTGGACAGGGTTACAATGAGCAGTTCTTC; cdr3_aa: CASSLSGQGYNEQFF
v_call: TRBV7-9; j_call: TRBJ2-7; clone_size: NA; d_call: TRBD1; cdr3_nt: TGTGCCAGCAGCCAATCGGGACAGTTAGCCTACGAGCAGTACTTC; cdr3_aa: CASSQSGQLAYEQYF
v_call: TRBV7-7; j_call: TRBJ2-7; clone_size: NA; d_call: NA; cdr3_nt: TGTGCTAGCAGCCAATCTTACGGGTTCTACGAGCAGTACTTC; cdr3_aa: CASSQSYGFYEQYF
v_call: TRBV30; j_call: TRBJ1-2; clone_size: NA; d_call: TRBD1; cdr3_nt: TGTGCCTGGAGCGGGGGACAGGGGACCTATGGCTACACCTTC; cdr3_aa: CAWSGGQGTYGYTF
v_call: TRBV27; j_call: TRBJ2-7; clone_size: NA; d_call: TRBD1; cdr3_nt: TGTGCCAGCAGTCCAAGGGACAGGCCTCCTTACGAGCAGTACTTC; cdr3_aa: CASSPRDRPPYEQYF
v_call: TRBV24-1; j_call: TRBJ1-2; clone_size: NA; d_call: TRBD1; cdr3_nt: TGTGCCACCAGTACCAGGGGGAGGGGGCGGTCCTATGGCTACACCTTC; cdr3_aa: CATSTRGRGRSYGYTF
v_call: TRBV10-3; j_call: TRBJ1-2; clone_size: NA; d_call: NA; cdr3_nt: TGTGCCATCAGTGAGCCAGCCGGGGCCCAGGCGTGGGGCTACACCTTC; cdr3_aa: CAISEPAGAQAWGYTF
v_call: TRBV6-5; j_call: TRBJ2-3; clone_size: NA; d_call: NA; cdr3_nt: TGTGCCAGCTTGGTAGCGGCTAGCACAGATACGCAGTATTTT; cdr3_aa: CASLVAASTDTQYF
v_call: TRBV7-2; j_call: TRBJ2-5; clone_size: NA; d_call: NA; cdr3_nt: TGTGCCAGCAGGCGTGGGGAAATAGAGACCCAGTACTTC; cdr3_aa: CASRRGEIETQYF
v_call: TRBV12-3/TRBV12-4; j_call: TRBJ2-2; clone_size: NA; d_call: NA; cdr3_nt: TGTGCCAGCAGAGACACAGGTACCGGGGAGCTGTTTTTT; cdr3_aa: CASRDTGTGELFF
v_call: TRBV7-8; j_call: TRBJ2-4; clone_size: NA; d_call: TRBD1; cdr3_nt: TGTGCCAGCAGCCTACGACAGGGCGGGTCCATTCAGTACTTC; cdr3_aa: CASSLRQGGSIQYF
v_call: TRBV4-2; j_call: TRBJ2-7; clone_size: NA; d_call: TRBD1; cdr3_nt: TGTGCCAGCAGCCAAGAGACAGGGTACGAGCAGTACTTC; cdr3_aa: CASSQETGYEQYF
v_call: TRBV7-9; j_call: TRBJ1-2; clone_size: NA; d_call: NA; cdr3_nt: TGTGCCAGCAATCACCCCGCGACAGTACCCAGAAACTTC; cdr3_aa: CASNHPATVPRNF
v_call: TRBV19; j_call: TRBJ2-1; clone_size: NA; d_call: NA; cdr3_nt: TGTGCCAGTAGTTTAGACAGAGACAATGAGCAGTTCTTC; cdr3_aa: CASSLDRDNEQFF
v_call: TRBV9; j_call: TRBJ2-7; clone_size: NA; d_call: TRBD1; cdr3_nt: TGTGCCAGCAGCGTAGACAGGGGCGGAAGTGAGCAGTACTTC; cdr3_aa: CASSVDRGGSEQYF